The rows below give T cell receptor beta chains drawn from one sample of a study of neurological immune-mediated disorders. TCRdb redid the calling of the 5' RACE reads with MiXCR, one entry per CDR3 protein. The sample lists under 30,000 distinct CDR3 sequences, 5% to 7% seen once, with around 4.8% in the top ten. Source material: PBMCs. The receptors originated from a woman between 40 and 50 years old in good health. CDR3s include the opening cysteine and the closing phenylalanine or tryptophan. D genes are given only for firm matches. Only some rows state a clone size, as once, few, many or a class for expanded clones.

>TRBV12-2|once|.|TRBJ1-2
TGTGCAAGTCGCTTCGCACCCAAGACAGGGGGGTATGGTTACACCTTC
CASRFAPKTGGYGYTF
>TRBV6-5|many|.|TRBJ2-3
TGTGCCAGCAGAGAACCGGGCCTTTTGGGTACGCAGTATTTT
CASREPGLLGTQYF
>TRBV5-6|many|TRBD1|TRBJ2-1
TGTGCCAGCAGCTCCCGGGACAGGGAGTTCTTC
CASSSRDREFF
>TRBV6-5|many|.|TRBJ2-1
TGTGCCAGCGTTCAGGGTGGCCCCTACAATGAGCAGTTCTTC
CASVQGGPYNEQFF
>TRBV6-5|many|TRBD1|TRBJ1-1
TGTGCCAGCAGCCGACAGGGTTACACTGAAGCTTTCTTT
CASSRQGYTEAFF
>TRBV28|many|.|TRBJ2-5
TGTGCCAGCAGTCTGCCTTTGGGCAGGGGAGAGACCCAGTACTTC
CASSLPLGRGETQYF
>TRBV7-2|many|.|TRBJ2-1
TGTGCCAGCAGCCATCCCTATTATGGAGGCTCCTACAATGAGCAGTTCTTC
CASSHPYYGGSYNEQFF
>TRBV5-1|many|.|TRBJ2-2
TGCGCCAGCAGCTTGGAGGCGGTGAACACCGGGGAGCTGTTTTTT
CASSLEAVNTGELFF
>TRBV5-1|many|.|TRBJ2-2
TGCGCCAGCAGCTTGTTAGCGGTATCGAACACCGGGGAGCTGTTTTTT
CASSLLAVSNTGELFF
>TRBV29-1|many|TRBD1|TRBJ2-1
TGCAGCGTTGAAGGAGACCGGGACAGGGTCTATGAGCAGTTCTTC
CSVEGDRDRVYEQFF
>TRBV15|many|TRBD2|TRBJ2-1
TGTGCCACCAGCAGAGTGCCTAGCGGCGACAATGAGCAGTTCTTC
CATSRVPSGDNEQFF
>TRBV5-1|many|.|TRBJ2-7
TGCGCCAGCAGCTTGGCCGGCAGGCAGGCCTACGAGCAGTACTTC
CASSLAGRQAYEQYF
>TRBV5-1|medium-sized|.|TRBJ2-6
TGCGCCAGCAGCTTGACAGGTTTGGTTGGGGCCAACGTCCTGACTTTC
CASSLTGLVGANVLTF
>TRBV20-1|many|.|TRBJ1-5
TGCAGTGCTAGAGATCGGTCTAGGGGGAATCAGCCCCAGCATTTT
CSARDRSRGNQPQHF
>TRBV7-2|many|.|TRBJ1-4
TGTGCCAGCAGCCAAGATAATTGGGGTTTTAATGAAAAACTGTTTTTT
CASSQDNWGFNEKLFF
>TRBV5-1|many|.|TRBJ1-1
TGCGCCAGCAGCCCCCTCCCGGGAATGAACACTGAAGCTTTCTTT
CASSPLPGMNTEAFF
>TRBV11-2|many|TRBD1|TRBJ2-7
TGTGCCAGCAGCTTCACAGGGGTCGAGCAGTACTTC
CASSFTGVEQYF
>TRBV20-1|many|TRBD2|TRBJ2-7
TGCAGTGCTGGAGCGGGAGGAGCTGGGCACGAGCAGTACTTC
CSAGAGGAGHEQYF
>TRBV20-1|many|TRBD2|TRBJ2-7
TGCAGTGCTAGGGCTAGCGGGATCTACGAGCAGTACTTC
CSARASGIYEQYF
>TRBV20-1|.|.|TRBJ2-5
TGCAGTGCACCTACCAGGGGCGAGACCCAGTACTTC
CSAPTRGETQYF
>TRBV7-9|many|.|TRBJ1-5
TGTGCCAGCAGCTTAGTCGGGAAAGGGCAGGATCATCAGCCCCAGCATTTT
CASSLVGKGQDHQPQHF
>TRBV5-6|.|TRBD2|TRBJ2-7
TGTGCCAGCAGCTTAACGACTAGCGGGATAGGATATGGGGATGAGCAGTACTTC
CASSLTTSGIGYGDEQYF
>TRBV20-1|many|.|TRBJ1-5
TGCAGTGCTGGGCAGGGTCCGGTACAGCCCCAGCATTTT
CSAGQGPVQPQHF
>TRBV7-9|many|TRBD1|TRBJ2-3
TGTGCCAGCAGCGGTGGACAGGCTAGCACAGATACGCAGTATTTT
CASSGGQASTDTQYF
>TRBV19|few|TRBD1|TRBJ2-5
TGTGCCAGTAGTATTGGACAGGGCCGAAAAGAGACCCAGTACTTC
CASSIGQGRKETQYF